This TCR beta chain was recorded in a study of cytomegalovirus exposure and HLA in healthy donors. Study observations and caveats: Reportedly, diagnosis of cytomegalovirus status by the classifier showed high specificity and sensitivity.

V lost 7 bases to trimming and J lost 6 bases; unmatched junction nucleotides: 10. CDR1 is MNHEY, CDR2 SVGAGI, per germline. This CDR3 spans 14 amino acids. 13 Jbeta primers and 60 Vbeta primers were used for the PCR. Produced via immunoSEQ multiplex PCR; TCRdb's table is partial and in-frame only. This table holds more than 60,000 clones, more than 60% found once. This clone was recorded a few times. What it binds is not known. Sequencing used PBMCs. The V call is TRBV6-5, the J call TRBJ1-1, with 8 bases fitting TRBD1. This clonotype was sampled from a woman younger than 45 in good health and CMV-seronegative. CDR3 bases: TGTGCCAGCACCCCGGGACAGGTAATCGCTGAAGCTTTCTTT. It yields the protein CASTPGQVIAEAFF.